One and the same sample provided the 9 T cell receptor beta chains below, sequenced in a study of T cell clonality in common variable immunodeficiency. Assay used: immunoSEQ multiplex PCR; TCRdb lists only in-frame clones, some missing. This record lists tens of thousands of clones, none seen once only, and the top ten clones contain 2.5% to 3%. The sample consisted of peripheral blood mononuclear cells. The receptors derive from a person aged 18 to 70 in good health.

Many counts were recorded for this clone. The read ends 3 residues before the CDR3 terminus; that terminus is restored from the germline J gene. The rearrangement links TRBV7-2 to TRBJ1-1; 8 nucleotides match TRBD1. Unmatched junction bases numbered 3, after V lost 2 bases and J lost 4 bases. CDR1 SGHTA and CDR2 FQGNSA come from the germline V gene. The CDR3 has 14 residues. CDR3 bases read: TGTGCCAGCAGCTTAACCACAGGGGGCACTGAA. Its translation: CASSLTTGGTE. The full CDR3 protein is CASSLTTGGTEAFF.

In this sample, this clone turned up many times. Read sequence stops 3 residues before the CDR3 end, and the germline J gene provides the missing end. This sequence joins TRBV20-1 and TRBJ1-2; D is perhaps TRBD1 (5 bases). CDR3 length equals 12 residues. From germline, CDR1 is DFQATT and CDR2 SNEGSKA (reference sequence). The V and J ends lost 2 bases and 4 bases respectively, with 8 bases between them. This CDR3 is CSARWGLYGYTF. The sequenced part of the CDR3 DNA is TGCAGTGCTAGATGGGGACTCTATGGC.

This clone was counted at least ten times. The observed sequence ends 3 residues before the CDR3 terminus, with the missing tail filled in from the germline J gene. The chain is built from TRBV13 and TRBJ2-3; 7 bases are a match to TRBD2. V dropped 1 base and J dropped 0; count of bases not matched to a gene: 10. Germline CDR1 is PRHDT and CDR2 is FYEKMQ (reference sequence). The CDR3 totals 18 residues. The CDR3 bases that were read are TGTGCCAGCAGCTTAGACCAGACTAGCACCTTTAGCACAGATACG. Protein: CASSLDQTSTFSTDT. The complete CDR3 sequence is CASSLDQTSTFSTDTQYF.

This clone has at least ten counts. The observed sequence ends 3 residues before the CDR3 terminus, with the missing tail filled in from the germline J gene. This chain uses TRBV5-4 with TRBJ1-2; 9 bases map to TRBD1. CDR1 SGHNT and CDR2 YYREEE come from the germline V gene (reference sequence). The CDR3 totals 15 residues. Trimming removed 4 bases from V and 6 bases from J; junction bases left unmatched: 10. The sequenced CDR3 bases are TGTGCCAGCAGCCCCGGACAGGGGAGATCGGATGGC. Protein: CASSPGQGRSDG. In full, the CDR3 is CASSPGQGRSDGYTF.

This clone was seen ten or more times. The read terminates 3 residues ahead of where the CDR3 ends, so the germline J gene completes it. The V call is TRBV10-3, the J call TRBJ2-1; the D gene is possibly TRBD1 (6 bases). V was clipped by 6 bases and J by 8 bases, with 14 bases between them. The CDR3 spans 13 residues. Germline values: CDR1 ENHRY, CDR2 SYGVKD. Partial CDR3 DNA: TGTGCCATCAGCCGAATACAGGGTGATGAG. It encodes CAISRIQGDE. The entire CDR3 protein is CAISRIQGDEQFF.

This clone was seen repeatedly, ten times or more. Sequencing ends 3 residues short of the CDR3 end; the germline J gene provides the rest. V gene TRBV7-6 combines with J gene TRBJ2-3; 12 nucleotides align to TRBD2. V was clipped by 0 bases and J by 0 bases; unmatched bases: 4. The CDR3 has 18 residues. Germline values: CDR1 SGHVS, CDR2 FNYEAQ. The CDR3 sequence is CASSLAGLAGTSTDTQYF. The CDR3 bases that were read are TGTGCCAGCAGCTTAGCCGGACTAGCGGGGACTAGCACAGATACG.

This clone has ten or more counts. The sequenced fragment ends 3 residues before the CDR3 boundary, so the rest is inferred from the germline J gene. The chain recombines TRBV6-1 with TRBJ1-2, with 12 positions matching TRBD1. Germline assignment: CDR1 MNHNS and CDR2 SASEGT. CDR3 length equals 15 residues. Incomplete CDR3 DNA: TGTGCCAGCAGTGAAGGAGGCGGGACAGGGGGCGGC. Protein product: CASSEGGGTGGG. The entire CDR3 protein is CASSEGGGTGGGYTF.

Worth noting for this clone: The CDR3 extends 3 residues past the end of the read, so its final part is completed from the germline J gene. This chain links TRBV10-3 with TRBJ2-1; 9 bases agree with TRBD2. CDR3 length: 14 residues. Losses at the gene ends were 3 bases for V and 8 bases for J; bases not matched to a gene: 5. Per the germline V gene, CDR1 is ENHRY and CDR2 is SYGVKD. CDR3 bases read: TGTGCCATCAGTGAAGGGCGGGAGGGCGATGAG. Its translation: CAISEGREGDE. In full, the CDR3 reads CAISEGREGDEQFF.

This clone was counted a few times. The read ends 3 residues shy of where the CDR3 ends; the end is completed using the germline J gene. The chain is built from TRBV5-8 and TRBJ2-5; perhaps TRBD1 as D (5 bases). From germline, CDR1 is SGHTS and CDR2 YDEGEE. This CDR3 region has 15 residues. Trimming pared 0 bases from V and 0 bases from J, leaving 9 bases between. CDR3 DNA (partial): TGTGCCAGCAGCTTGGTAGGGGTGTACCAAGAGACC. Encoded protein: CASSLVGVYQET. The entire CDR3 is CASSLVGVYQETQYF. Combining the CDR3 with reference TRBV5-8 and TRBJ2-5 gives the whole variable domain EAGVTQSPTHLIKTRGQQATLRCSPISGHTSVYWYQQALGLGLQFLLWYDEGEERNRGNFPPRFSGRQFPNYSSELNVNALELEDSALYLCASSLVGVYQETQYFGPGTRLLVL.